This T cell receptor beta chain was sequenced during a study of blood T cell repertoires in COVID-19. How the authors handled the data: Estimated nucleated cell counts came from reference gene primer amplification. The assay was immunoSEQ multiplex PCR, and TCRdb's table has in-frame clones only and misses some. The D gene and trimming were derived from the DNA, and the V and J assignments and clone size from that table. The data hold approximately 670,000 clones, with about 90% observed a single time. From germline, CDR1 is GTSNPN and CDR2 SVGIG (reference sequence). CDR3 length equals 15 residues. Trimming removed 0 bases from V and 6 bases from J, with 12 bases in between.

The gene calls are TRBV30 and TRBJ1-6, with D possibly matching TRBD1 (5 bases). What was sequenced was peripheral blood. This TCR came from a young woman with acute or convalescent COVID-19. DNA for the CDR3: TGTGCCTGGAGTGTACCCAGGGTTGGTAATTCACCCCTCCACTTT. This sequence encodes CAWSVPRVGNSPLHF.